This TCR beta chain was identified during a study of spatial heterogeneity in lung cancer. Regarding time point: sample taken at primary tumor resection. As concerns this clonotype: Antigen: not known.

Via MiXCR, TCRdb re-called the 5' RACE reads, giving one row per CDR3 protein. The table shows 6,800 or so distinct CDR3 sequences, with around 6.7% occurring only once. Study conclusions and caveats: Counts of expanded intratumoral alpha and beta TCRs tracked tumor mutation counts.

This receptor was identified in a male donor with early-stage non-small cell lung cancer. Sequencing was performed on lung tumor tissue, taken at surgery.

The CDR3 reads CSATDRGQGQPQHF. CDR3 nucleotide sequence: TGCAGTGCCACGGACAGGGGGCAGGGACAGCCCCAGCATTTT. This chain links TRBV20-1 with TRBJ1-5, with 11 bases aligning to TRBD1. CDR3 length: 14 residues. J gave up 7 bases and V 6 bases, and 8 bases lay outside the gene matches. Germline values: CDR1 DFQATT, CDR2 SNEGSKA (reference sequence).